Reported below is one TCR beta chain. This CDR3 comprises 14 residues. Per the germline V gene, CDR1 is SGHNT and CDR2 is YENEEA. Losses at the gene ends were 7 bases for V and 9 bases for J; bases not matched to a gene: 9. This table comes from immunoSEQ multiplex PCR, and its TCRdb copy is limited to in-frame clones, with some not included. This repertoire shows about a million clones, 60% to 80% found once; its top ten account for 0.89%. The data derive from a study of shared clonotypes between healthy human individuals. The receptor was isolated from a man between 18 and 29 years old in good health. Some clones in this sample may be carry-over from other donors' samples. Sequenced sample: memory CD4+ T cells from PBMCs. As for subset: CD45RA-negative fraction. The chain recombines TRBV11-3 with TRBJ2-1; TRBD1 agrees at 10 bases. CDR3 bases: TGTGCCAGCACCCGGACAGGGGGTTTGGGTGAGCAGTTCTTC. Its translation is CASTRTGGLGEQFF.